This T cell receptor (beta chain) is from a study of regulatory and conventional T cells in RAG deficiency. Study-wide results and limits: Shannon entropy fell and Simpson indices rose in RAG-deficient patients. Patient subsets had shorter CDR3s; Omenn Treg-Tconv overlap exceeded 75%.

The sorted conventional CD4+ T cells were CD25-low and CD127-high, with genomic DNA sequenced. Of eight RAG-deficient patients, one had SCID, two Omenn syndrome, five CID or atypical SCID. The V gene end was trimmed by 3 bases and the J gene end by 6 bases; junction bases not matched to a gene: 5. The CDR3 extends over 14 amino acids. Germline V lookup: CDR1 LNHDA, CDR2 SQIVND (reference sequence). Using immunoSEQ multiplex PCR, the repertoire was profiled, and TCRdb retains in-frame clones only, with some absent. The profile shows several thousand clones, around 96% of them singletons. Details on this clone: Its antigen is unidentified.

The receptor comes from a human donor with RAG deficiency presenting as severe combined immunodeficiency. Sequenced: CD4+ effector T cells sorted from blood. J is TRBJ2-3 and V is TRBV19, with 8 bases fitting TRBD1. The CDR3 loop is CASSMGRGHDTQYF. The CDR3 DNA follows: TGTGCCAGTAGTATGGGCAGGGGGCACGATACGCAGTATTTT.